This record covers a single TCR beta chain. The entry originates in a study of blood T cell repertoires in COVID-19. In the original workflow: Estimation of nucleated cell counts relied on the amplification of reference gene primers. Sequencing used immunoSEQ multiplex PCR; TCRdb keeps in-frame clones, though not all of them. That table supplies the V and J calls and clone size; D and trimming were determined from the DNA. The sample has 200,000 to 250,000 clones; roughly 82% are singletons. This CDR3 is 18 amino acids long. Germline loops: CDR1 SGHNT, CDR2 YENEEA. The V segment lost 4 bases and the J segment 0 bases; nucleotides outside the gene matches: 14.

This chain uses TRBV11-3 with TRBJ1-2; TRBD1 matches at 7 bases. This receptor was identified in a woman of 80 years or more with active or convalescent COVID-19. Sequencing input: peripheral blood. The CDR3 loop reads CASSSTGDRIEPNYGYTF. In DNA form, the CDR3 reads TGTGCCAGCAGCTCAACCGGGGACAGAATCGAGCCTAACTATGGCTACACCTTC.